One and the same sample provided the 11 T cell receptor beta chains below, sequenced in a study of low-dose radiotherapy and immunotherapy resistance in tumors. Time point denoted: before trial treatment. TRAV- and TRBV-specific primers primed first-strand cDNA, covering alpha and beta chains. The authors amplified TCRs for 20 to 25 PCR cycles with a constant-region primer and a V-primer adapter. A single record per CDR3 protein comes from TCRdb applying MiXCR to the reads. This table holds 85,000 to 100,000 distinct CDR3 sequences, 9.4% found once. Material: PBMCs, obtained before treatment. The receptor source for this set is a male donor with prostate cancer.

In its sample, this clonotype was seen many times. The chain has TRBV5-8 and TRBJ2-3; D perhaps matches TRBD1 (6 bases). Trimming stripped 4 bases from V and 4 bases from J, with 16 bases between. The germline V gene encodes CDR1 SGHTS and CDR2 YDEGEE. CDR3 length: 15 residues. The CDR3 DNA sequence: TGTGCCAGCAGCCCAAAGGGGGACCGATCAGATACGCAGTATTTT. Protein product: CASSPKGDRSDTQYF.

This chain links TRBV20-1 with TRBJ2-2, with D unresolved. In germline, CDR1 is DFQATT, CDR2 SNEGSKA (reference sequence). Trimming stripped 0 bases from V and 2 bases from J, with 4 bases between. This CDR3 has 13 amino acids. CDR3 bases: TGCAGTGCTAGAGAAAGTAACACCGGGGAGCTGTTTTTT. This translates into CSARESNTGELFF.

At least ten counts were recorded for this clonotype. The V gene is TRBV7-2, the J gene TRBJ2-1; D call uncertain. Germline V gene lookup returns CDR1 SGHTA and CDR2 FQGNSA. The CDR3 runs to 11 residues. Trimming removed 1 base at V and 12 bases at J, with 7 bases between. In nucleotides, the CDR3 is TGTGCCAGCAGCTTAGGGGCAGGGCAGTTCTTC. Translation gives CASSLGAGQFF.

This clonotype was observed many times. The V call is TRBV4-2, the J call TRBJ2-7, with 7 bases aligning to TRBD2. The J segment lost 6 bases and the V segment lost 1 base, leaving 6 bases of the junction unmatched. The CDR3 consists of 14 residues. Germline loops: CDR1 LGHNA, CDR2 YNFKEQ. CDR3 in DNA: TGTGCCAGCAGCCAAGGCGGGGGATCTATCGAGCAGTACTTC. Protein product: CASSQGGGSIEQYF.

This clonotype was counted at least ten times. The rearrangement uses TRBV20-1 and TRBJ1-1, with D unresolved. The CDR3 has 14 amino acids. Per the germline V gene, CDR1 is DFQATT and CDR2 is SNEGSKA (reference sequence). Trimming cost V 0 bases and J 0 bases, with 8 bases left between them. CDR3 in amino acids: CSARDLQMNTEAFF. The CDR3 region has the DNA TGCAGTGCTAGAGATCTACAGATGAACACTGAAGCTTTCTTT.

In its sample, this clonotype was seen many times. The rearrangement joins TRBV10-3 to TRBJ2-7; tentatively, D is TRBD1 or TRBD2 (5 bases each). The CDR3 contains 13 residues. Per germline, CDR1 ENHRY and CDR2 SYGVKD. V shed 10 bases and J shed 0 bases, with 13 bases lying between them. CDR3 DNA sequence: TGTGCCACGGACTCTGACAGCTCCTACGAGCAGTACTTC. Protein: CATDSDSSYEQYF.

This clonotype was counted at least ten times. This chain joins TRBV5-1 and TRBJ2-1; D is perhaps TRBD2 (5 bases). The germline V gene encodes CDR1 SGHRS and CDR2 YFSETQ. CDR3 length: 13 amino acids. Between the trimmed V and J ends, which lost 5 bases and 1 base, there was a span of 7 bases. CDR3 sequence reads: CASRDSSYNEQFF. CDR3 DNA sequence: TGCGCCAGCAGGGACTCGTCCTACAATGAGCAGTTCTTC. Full variable domain (remainder filled in from reference TRBV5-1 and TRBJ2-1): KAGVTQTPRYLIKTRGQQVTLSCSPISGHRSVSWYQQTPGQGLQFLFEYFSETQRNKGNFPGRFSGRQFSNSRSEMNVSTLELGDSALYLCASRDSSYNEQFFGPGTRLTVL.

This clonotype was counted at least ten times. The genes are TRBV6-5 and TRBJ2-7; D not certain. V lost 0 bases and J 3 bases, leaving 18 bases between the germline ends. The germline gives CDR1 MNHEY, CDR2 SVGAGI. This CDR3 has 17 amino acids. The CDR3 spells CASSYSALSHQSYEQYF. CDR3 coding DNA: TGTGCCAGCAGTTACTCGGCCCTATCACACCAAAGCTACGAGCAGTACTTC.

At least ten counts were recorded for this clonotype. The J gene is TRBJ2-1, the V gene TRBV6-1; unclear D gene. Deletions cut 3 bases from V and 7 bases from J, with 7 bases between. Germline V lookup: CDR1 MNHNS, CDR2 SASEGT. CDR3 size: 12 residues. CDR3 coding DNA: TGTGCCAGCAGTGAGCCCGGGAATGAGCAGTTCTTC. Protein sequence: CASSEPGNEQFF.

This clonotype was recorded many times. The genes are TRBV7-3 and TRBJ1-1; no definite D call. Deletions cut 4 bases from V and 1 base from J, with 13 bases between. Germline V gives CDR1 SGHTA, CDR2 FQGTGA. The CDR3 loop spans 15 amino acids. CDR3 in amino acids: CASSWQQLPNTEAFF. The CDR3 DNA is TGTGCCAGCAGCTGGCAACAGCTTCCGAACACTGAAGCTTTCTTT.

This clonotype was seen repeatedly, ten times or more. The J gene is TRBJ1-5, the V gene TRBV6-2 or TRBV6-3; D call uncertain. With 2 bases removed from V and 5 bases from J, the gap between germline ends came to 10 bases. Germline V CDR1 and CDR2: MNHEY, SVGEGT. This CDR3 spans 14 amino acids. The CDR3 region has the DNA TGTGCCAGCAGTTACCCGTTCGAGGATCAGCCCCAGCATTTT. This sequence encodes CASSYPFEDQPQHF.